This T cell receptor beta chain was obtained from a study of blood T cells in healthy people across ages. The authors isolated at least 6 million PBMCs per sample. Together with a sample-barcoded 5' primer, a J-beta primer mix was included in a second PCR lasting roughly 7 to 11 cycles. TCRdb called the 5' RACE reads again in MiXCR, with one record for every CDR3 protein. This repertoire shows approximately 940,000 distinct CDR3 sequences, around 49% found once; its top ten account for roughly 12%. In the case of this clonotype: Antigen specificity is unknown.

Study outcomes and limitations: With age, beta diversity per million T cells declined roughly linearly, significantly by 30 to 50.

With 6 bases clipped from V and 7 bases from J, the junction kept 3 bases outside the gene matches. The CDR3 length is 13 residues. The germline CDR1 and CDR2 sequences are DFQATT and SNEGSKA (reference sequence). The TCR was taken from a man aged 25-45 years in good health. The sample taken for sequencing was blood. V and J are TRBV20-1 and TRBJ2-1, with 13 bases that match TRBD2. The chain's CDR3 is CSAGLAGENEQFF. In DNA, the CDR3 is TGCAGTGCCGGACTAGCGGGGGAAAATGAGCAGTTCTTC.